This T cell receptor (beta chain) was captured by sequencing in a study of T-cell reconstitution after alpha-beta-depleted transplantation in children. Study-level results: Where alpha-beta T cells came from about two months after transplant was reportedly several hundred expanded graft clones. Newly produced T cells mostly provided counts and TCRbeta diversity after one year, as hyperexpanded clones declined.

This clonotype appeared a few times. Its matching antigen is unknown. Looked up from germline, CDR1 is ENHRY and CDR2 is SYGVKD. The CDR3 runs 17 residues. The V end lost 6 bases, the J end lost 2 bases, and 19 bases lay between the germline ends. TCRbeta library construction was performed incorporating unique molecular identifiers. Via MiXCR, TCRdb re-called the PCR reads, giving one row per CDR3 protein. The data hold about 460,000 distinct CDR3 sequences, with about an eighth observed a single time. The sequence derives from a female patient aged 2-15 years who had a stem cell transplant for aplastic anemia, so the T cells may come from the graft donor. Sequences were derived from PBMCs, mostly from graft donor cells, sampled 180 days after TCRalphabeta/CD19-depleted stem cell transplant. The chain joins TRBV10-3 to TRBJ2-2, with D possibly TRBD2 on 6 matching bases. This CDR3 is CAISWGRGRINTGELFF. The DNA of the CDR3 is TGTGCCATCAGCTGGGGACGGGGGAGGATAAACACCGGGGAGCTGTTTTTT.